Listed below are T cell receptor beta chains from one sample, sequenced in a study. One entry per CDR3 protein, called by TCRdb with MiXCR from the RT-PCR reads. The table lists 550,000 to 750,000 distinct CDR3 sequences, 11% to 15% of them singletons. The sample was memory CD4+ T cells from blood. Receptor source: a female donor in good health, serving as a healthy control. Both conserved end residues are trimmed from each CDR3. Each record gives: CDR3 protein, J gene, clone size, V gene. Only some rows state a clone size, as once, few, many or a class for expanded clones.

cdr3_aa: ATSDQFLAGGLNEQF
j_call: TRBJ2-1
clone_size: few
v_call: TRBV24-1

cdr3_aa: ASSSRGQGKYQETQY
j_call: TRBJ2-5
clone_size: -
v_call: TRBV28

cdr3_aa: AWRGLAGQETQY
j_call: TRBJ2-5
clone_size: few
v_call: TRBV30

cdr3_aa: SPPLTGWTDTQY
j_call: TRBJ2-3
clone_size: -
v_call: TRBV20-1

cdr3_aa: ASSLQTGWAF
j_call: TRBJ1-1
clone_size: few
v_call: TRBV12-3/TRBV12-4

cdr3_aa: ASSPGSGGIVETQY
j_call: TRBJ2-5
clone_size: -
v_call: TRBV10-1

cdr3_aa: ASSLDTSLLSEQY
j_call: TRBJ2-7
clone_size: many
v_call: TRBV7-9

cdr3_aa: ASSQQNTEAF
j_call: TRBJ1-1
clone_size: -
v_call: TRBV6-6

cdr3_aa: ASSFSGTGWSETQY
j_call: TRBJ2-5
clone_size: few
v_call: TRBV11-2

cdr3_aa: SASSGTGVEKLF
j_call: TRBJ1-4
clone_size: -
v_call: TRBV20-1

cdr3_aa: ASSEQSTEAF
j_call: TRBJ1-1
clone_size: -
v_call: TRBV6-1

cdr3_aa: ASRGESHTGELF
j_call: TRBJ2-2
clone_size: many
v_call: TRBV6-1

cdr3_aa: ATSDHLAGILGTQY
j_call: TRBJ2-3
clone_size: many
v_call: TRBV24-1

cdr3_aa: ATSAIGGGSNEQF
j_call: TRBJ2-1
clone_size: -
v_call: TRBV24-1

cdr3_aa: ASSWGGPTEAF
j_call: TRBJ1-1
clone_size: few
v_call: TRBV12-3/TRBV12-4

cdr3_aa: ASSGREPTNYGYT
j_call: TRBJ1-2
clone_size: few
v_call: TRBV5-1

cdr3_aa: ASSPGQGIHQPQH
j_call: TRBJ1-5
clone_size: -
v_call: TRBV7-2

cdr3_aa: ASRPQQSTGELF
j_call: TRBJ2-2
clone_size: many
v_call: TRBV9

cdr3_aa: ASSPGGNQETQY
j_call: TRBJ2-5
clone_size: -
v_call: TRBV28

cdr3_aa: ASSLGFGNTIY
j_call: TRBJ1-3
clone_size: -
v_call: TRBV7-9

cdr3_aa: ASGREGTEAF
j_call: TRBJ1-1
clone_size: many
v_call: TRBV12-3/TRBV12-4

cdr3_aa: ASSPDYYEQY
j_call: TRBJ2-7
clone_size: many
v_call: TRBV6-2/TRBV6-3

cdr3_aa: AWSGDRSSYNEQF
j_call: TRBJ2-1
clone_size: few
v_call: TRBV30

cdr3_aa: ASSTTSGRPR
j_call: TRBJ2-1
clone_size: many
v_call: TRBV5-6

cdr3_aa: SVADGLMGNQPQH
j_call: TRBJ1-5
clone_size: few
v_call: TRBV29-1

cdr3_aa: ASSPGGYYGYT
j_call: TRBJ1-2
clone_size: many
v_call: TRBV7-3

cdr3_aa: ASSLAGGRWNEQF
j_call: TRBJ2-1
clone_size: few
v_call: TRBV7-8

cdr3_aa: SASQGAAYEQY
j_call: TRBJ2-7
clone_size: few
v_call: TRBV20-1

cdr3_aa: ASSPGLAFNEQF
j_call: TRBJ2-1
clone_size: few
v_call: TRBV4-1

cdr3_aa: SARPGSETQY
j_call: TRBJ2-5
clone_size: many
v_call: TRBV20-1

cdr3_aa: ASSAGSNTEAF
j_call: TRBJ1-1
clone_size: -
v_call: TRBV7-2

cdr3_aa: ASSLDGPTSSGNTIY
j_call: TRBJ1-3
clone_size: -
v_call: TRBV11-2

cdr3_aa: ASRPDSLGGPQH
j_call: TRBJ1-5
clone_size: many
v_call: TRBV27

cdr3_aa: ASSPVTSVGDEQF
j_call: TRBJ2-1
clone_size: many
v_call: TRBV6-2/TRBV6-3

cdr3_aa: AWSPWNRGQAPAF
j_call: TRBJ1-1
clone_size: many
v_call: TRBV30

cdr3_aa: AIRDRGDEQY
j_call: TRBJ2-7
clone_size: many
v_call: TRBV10-3

cdr3_aa: ASSFAMTVFGQPQH
j_call: TRBJ1-5
clone_size: few
v_call: TRBV12-3/TRBV12-4

cdr3_aa: ASSLASSSGRTNTGELF
j_call: TRBJ2-2
clone_size: few
v_call: TRBV5-1

cdr3_aa: ASSLTSGGGELF
j_call: TRBJ2-2
clone_size: -
v_call: TRBV5-1

cdr3_aa: ASRPSGGYSETQY
j_call: TRBJ2-5
clone_size: many
v_call: TRBV6-5

cdr3_aa: ASSQEGSAAGEQY
j_call: TRBJ2-7
clone_size: many
v_call: TRBV4-3

cdr3_aa: ASSPLVSYDNSPLH
j_call: TRBJ1-6
clone_size: few
v_call: TRBV18

cdr3_aa: ASSEAYWAGGNTEAF
j_call: TRBJ1-1
clone_size: few
v_call: TRBV6-1

cdr3_aa: ASSPKGGVGNTIY
j_call: TRBJ1-3
clone_size: -
v_call: TRBV7-2

cdr3_aa: ASRFGGGVGAQPQH
j_call: TRBJ1-5
clone_size: -
v_call: TRBV12-3/TRBV12-4